The clone carrying this T cell receptor beta chain has just a few counts. No antigen is known for it. This CDR3 spans 17 amino acids. The V gene end was trimmed by 4 bases and the J gene end by 0 bases; junction bases not matched to a gene: 8. The sample originates from a study of identical twins. In TCRdb, the 5' RACE reads were re-called with MiXCR into one record per CDR3 protein. The sample includes some 790,000 distinct CDR3 sequences, 15% to 20% of them seen just once. Broader study findings: The study found weaker excess twin sharing in beta out-of-frame sequences. Models underestimated TCR alpha sharing (out-of-frame) in monozygotic twins.

The sample was also linked to a second study, of T cells expressing NK-cell markers. That investigation notes: Nothing established the HCMV specificity of expanded NKG2C+ T cell clones.

The chain couples TRBV12-3 or TRBV12-4 to TRBJ2-1; 8 nucleotides align to TRBD2. The source is a woman in her late teens or twenties in good health. Sequencing was performed on PBMCs. The CDR3 bases are TGTGCCAGCAGTTCCAGGCTAGCGGGCGCCTCCTACAATGAGCAGTTCTTC. This gives the protein CASSSRLAGASYNEQFF.